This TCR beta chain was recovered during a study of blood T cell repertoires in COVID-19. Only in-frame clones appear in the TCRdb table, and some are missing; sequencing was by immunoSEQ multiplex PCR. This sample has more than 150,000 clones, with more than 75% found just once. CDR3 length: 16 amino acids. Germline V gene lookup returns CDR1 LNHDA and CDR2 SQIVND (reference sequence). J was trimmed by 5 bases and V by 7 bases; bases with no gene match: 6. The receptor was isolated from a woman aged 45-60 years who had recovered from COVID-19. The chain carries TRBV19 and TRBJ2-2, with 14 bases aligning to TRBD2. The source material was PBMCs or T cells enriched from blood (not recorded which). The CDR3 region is CASTGTSGSRTGELFF. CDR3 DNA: TGTGCCAGTACCGGGACTAGCGGGAGTAGGACCGGGGAGCTGTTTTTT.